This TCR beta chain was captured in a study of T-cell reconstitution after alpha-beta-depleted transplantation in children. The CDR3 covers 15 residues. V lost 2 bases to trimming and J lost 4 bases, with 16 bases between them. From germline, CDR1 is SGHDT and CDR2 YYEEEE. Unique molecular identifiers were built into the TCRbeta library. TCRdb re-derived calls from the PCR reads in MiXCR, one entry per CDR3 protein. The sample records about 350,000 distinct CDR3 sequences, 13% being singletons. The origin of this receptor is a human donor who donated a stem cell graft to a child with Fanconi anemia. This rearrangement joins TRBV5-6 to TRBJ2-7; the D call may be TRBD1 or TRBD2 (5 bases each). Sequences were derived from PBMCs, sampled from the stem cell graft. The CDR3 sequence is CASSFGDLTRYEQYF. DNA for the CDR3: TGTGCCAGCAGCTTTGGGGACCTCACAAGGTACGAGCAGTACTTC.